This T cell receptor beta chain was profiled in a study of shared clonotypes between healthy human individuals. TCRdb's table, derived via immunoSEQ multiplex PCR, lists solely in-frame clones and lacks some. The sample carries over a million clones, around 97% recorded once. In regard to this clone: The sample has other DNA sequences that encode this CDR3 too.

The material sequenced was naive CD4+ T cells sorted from blood. Subset reported: CD45RA+ positively selected. This receptor was taken from a man younger than 45 in good health.

Written as DNA, the CDR3 is TGTGCCAGCAGTCCCGGACAGTCCTACGAGCAGTACTTC. This sequence encodes CASSPGQSYEQYF. This chain links TRBV28 with TRBJ2-7; D possibly corresponds to TRBD1 (6 bases). From germline, CDR1 is MDHEN and CDR2 SYDVKM. V lost 5 bases and J lost 1, with 9 bases in between. This CDR3 is built from 13 residues. The full variable domain, its missing parts supplied by reference TRBV28 and TRBJ2-7, is DVKVTQSSRYLVKRTGEKVFLECVQDMDHENMFWYRQDPGLGLRLIYFSYDVKMKEKGDIPEGYSVSREKKERFSLILESASTNQTSMYLCASSPGQSYEQYFGPGTRLTVT.